This TCR beta chain was identified in a study of cytomegalovirus exposure and HLA in healthy donors. 13 Jbeta primers and 60 Vbeta primers were used for the PCR. Clones were read by immunoSEQ multiplex PCR, and TCRdb kept only the in-frame ones, dropping some. This table holds more than 150,000 clones, 70% to 80% found once. Note on this clone: Its target is unknown.

General study results and limits: A later analysis found most CMV-associated TCR beta chains apparently HLA-restricted. Apart from CMV serostatus, no immune exposure information was available.

This TCR came from a man between 40 and 49 years old in good health and CMV-seronegative. Sequencing was done on a sample of PBMCs.

CDR3 in amino acids: CASSFPQGARGTEAFF. CDR3 nucleotide sequence: TGTGCCAGCAGCTTCCCCCAGGGGGCGCGGGGCACTGAAGCTTTCTTT. This chain uses TRBV5-6 with TRBJ1-1; 8 nucleotides line up with TRBD1. V dropped 2 bases and J dropped 4; count of bases not matched to a gene: 10. The CDR3 has 16 residues. Germline loops: CDR1 SGHDT, CDR2 YYEEEE.